This passage covers 11 T cell receptor beta chains from one sample sequenced in a study of CD8+ T cells in alopecia areata. RNA extraction was followed by reverse transcription into cDNA, which acted as the sequencing template. The method was immunoSEQ multiplex PCR; TCRdb's version includes in-frame clones alone and lacks a portion of them. This sample yields fewer than 150,000 clones, of which about 57% are seen a single time; roughly 4.3% belongs to the top ten. The specimen was CD4+ T cells sorted from blood, collected at week 0. These receptors all come from a human donor with alopecia areata.

The rearrangement links TRBV5-4 to TRBJ1-6; TRBD1 matches 7 bases. Germline values: CDR1 SGHNT, CDR2 YYREEE (reference sequence). The CDR3 contains 14 residues. V lost 5 bases, J lost 10 bases, and 9 bases stayed unmatched. CDR3: CASRDRQGGSPLHF. DNA of the CDR3: TGTGCCAGCAGGGACCGACAGGGAGGATCACCCCTCCACTTT. The variable domain in full, with the rest retrieved from reference TRBV5-4 and TRBJ1-6, is ETGVTQSPTHLIKTRGQQVTLRCSSQSGHNTVSWYQQALGQGPQFIFQYYREEENGRGNFPPRFSGLQFPNYSSELNVNALELDDSALYLCASRDRQGGSPLHFGNGTRLTVT.

The chain is built from TRBV6-1 and TRBJ1-1; no definite D call. Germline loops: CDR1 MNHNS, CDR2 SASEGT. This CDR3 contains 14 residues. Trimming took 4 bases from V and 3 from J, leaving 12 bases between them. The CDR3 DNA reads as TGTGCCAGCAGTGCTGAGGGAAGGGACACTGAAGCTTTCTTT. Translating gives CASSAEGRDTEAFF.

The chain carries TRBV5-1 and TRBJ2-5, with D tentatively TRBD1 (5 bases). CDR1 SGHRS and CDR2 YFSETQ come from the germline V gene. The CDR3 has 14 amino acids. The V and J ends lost 0 bases and 5 bases respectively, with 11 bases between them. CDR3: CASSLESPGETQYF. CDR3 nucleotide sequence: TGCGCCAGCAGCTTGGAGAGCCCAGGGGAGACCCAGTACTTC.

The rearrangement uses TRBV30 and TRBJ1-1, with D maybe TRBD1 (6 bases). This CDR3 is 12 amino acids long. The V end was cut by 4 bases, the J end by 4 bases, with 10 bases between. Germline CDR1 is GTSNPN and CDR2 is SVGIG (reference sequence). The chain's CDR3 is CAWTGGPTEAFF. In DNA form, the CDR3 reads TGTGCCTGGACTGGGGGGCCCACTGAAGCTTTCTTT.

J is TRBJ2-7 and V is TRBV5-1; the D call may be TRBD1 or TRBD2 (5 bases each). V was shortened by 0 bases and J by 2 bases, with 9 bases between the two germline ends. The germline V gene has CDR1 SGHRS and CDR2 YFSETQ. The CDR3 contains 14 residues. CDR3 sequence reads: CASSLERGPYEQYF. The CDR3, as DNA: TGCGCCAGCAGCTTGGAACGGGGCCCCTACGAGCAGTACTTC.

The sample holds a few counts of this clone. This chain connects TRBV2 to TRBJ2-6; D is perhaps TRBD1 (5 bases). The germline V gene encodes CDR1 SNHLY and CDR2 FYNNEI. The CDR3 sequence is 17 residues long. V was clipped by 1 base and J by 2 bases, with 12 bases between them. CDR3 in amino acids: CASSEVPPGTGANVLTF. CDR3 DNA sequence: TGTGCCAGCAGTGAAGTGCCCCCAGGGACTGGGGCCAACGTCCTGACTTTC. Drawing the rest from reference TRBV2 and TRBJ2-6, the complete variable domain is EPEVTQTPSHQVTQMGQEVILRCVPISNHLYFYWYRQILGQKVEFLVSFYNNEISEKSEIFDDQFSVERPDGSNFTLKIRSTKLEDSAMYFCASSEVPPGTGANVLTFGAGSRLTVL.

The J gene is TRBJ2-3, the V gene TRBV5-4, with 10 bases that match TRBD2. This CDR3 has 15 amino acids. The germline V gene encodes CDR1 SGHNT and CDR2 YYREEE (reference sequence). V lost 1 base and J lost 4; bases outside the gene matches: 3. The CDR3 reads CASSLSSGGADTQYF. Written as DNA, the CDR3 is TGTGCCAGCAGCTTGTCTAGCGGGGGTGCAGATACGCAGTATTTT.

The chain couples TRBV11-2 to TRBJ2-1, with D possibly matching TRBD2 (5 bases). The CDR3 length is 15 residues. From germline, CDR1 is SGHAT and CDR2 FQNNGV. The germline V and J ends were trimmed by 4 bases and 7 bases, with 17 bases remaining between them. CDR3 sequence: CASSSLGESDNEQFF. CDR3 nucleotide sequence: TGTGCCAGCAGCTCCCTCGGGGAGAGCGATAATGAGCAGTTCTTC.

This chain links TRBV7-2 with TRBJ2-3; D is possibly TRBD1 (6 bases). The CDR3 has 15 residues. CDR1 SGHTA and CDR2 FQGNSA come from the germline V gene. The germline V and J ends were trimmed by 1 base and 6 bases, with 14 bases remaining between them. This chain's CDR3 is CASSLGSGGRDTQYF. The CDR3 DNA is TGTGCCAGCAGCTTAGGATCTGGGGGCAGGGATACGCAGTATTTT.

The chain joins TRBV5-4 to TRBJ2-7, with TRBD2 matching 11 bases. CDR1 is SGHNT and CDR2 is YYREEE in the germline V gene (reference sequence). CDR3 length equals 17 residues. Trimming cost V 2 bases and J 7 bases; bases outside gene matches: 14. Here the CDR3 DNA reads TGTGCCAGCAGCTTTTCTCTTAGCGGGAGGGTCGGAGGGGAGCAGTACTTC. Residues: CASSFSLSGRVGGEQYF.

This clone appeared a single time. The chain recombines TRBV7-3 with TRBJ2-3; TRBD2 agrees at 10 bases. Per germline, CDR1 SGHTA and CDR2 FQGTGA. Trimming cost V 2 bases and J 3 bases; bases outside gene matches: 2. The CDR3 is 15 amino acids. The CDR3, as DNA: TGTGCCAGCAGCTTAGCTAGCGGGGGAACAGATACGCAGTATTTT. Protein sequence: CASSLASGGTDTQYF.